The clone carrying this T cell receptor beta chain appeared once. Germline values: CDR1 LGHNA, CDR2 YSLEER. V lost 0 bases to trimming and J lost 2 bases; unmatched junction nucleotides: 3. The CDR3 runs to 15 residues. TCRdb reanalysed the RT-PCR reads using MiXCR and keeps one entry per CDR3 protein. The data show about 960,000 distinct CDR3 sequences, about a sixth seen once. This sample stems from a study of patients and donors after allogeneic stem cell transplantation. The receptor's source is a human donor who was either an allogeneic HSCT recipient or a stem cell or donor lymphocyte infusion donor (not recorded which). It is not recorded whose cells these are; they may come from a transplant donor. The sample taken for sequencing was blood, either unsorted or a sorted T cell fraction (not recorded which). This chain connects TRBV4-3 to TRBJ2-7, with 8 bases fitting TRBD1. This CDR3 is CASSQDWTGPYEQYF. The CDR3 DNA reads TGCGCCAGCAGCCAAGATTGGACAGGGCCCTACGAGCAGTACTTC.